The 30 T cell receptor beta chains reported below all come from one sample, sequenced in a study of PD-1 blockade in classical Hodgkin lymphoma. Assay used: immunoSEQ multiplex PCR; TCRdb lists only in-frame clones, some missing. The repertoire holds 60,000 to 75,000 clones, with more than 90% as singletons. With no exception, relapse followed autologous stem cell transplantation in all patients, and brentuximab vedotin exposure varied. Sequencing used peripheral blood mononuclear cells (PBMCs), obtained at baseline. Receptor source: a human donor with classical Hodgkin lymphoma.

Worth noting for this clone: This CDR3 is missing its conserved last phenylalanine or tryptophan, likely due to a read error. It is unclear where the CDR3 begins or ends on the DNA, so no DNA is shown, and the CDR3 is as TCRdb lists it. The J gene is TRBJ2-7, the V gene TRBV25-1. The CDR3 length equals 10 residues, ends included. Germline assignment: CDR1 MGHDK and CDR2 SYGVNS. CDR3 protein: CASLLGALTS.

J is TRBJ2-7 and V is TRBV7-8; D uncertain. With 1 base removed from V and 1 base from J, the gap between germline ends came to 8 bases. Per germline, CDR1 SGHVS and CDR2 FQNEAQ. The CDR3 contains 14 residues. This CDR3 is CASSLVGPSYEQYF. DNA for the CDR3: TGTGCCAGCAGCTTAGTAGGGCCTTCCTACGAGCAGTACTTC.

The rearrangement uses TRBV28 and TRBJ2-3; 7 positions match TRBD2. V trimming: 2 bases; J trimming: 2 bases; junction bases outside the gene matches: 7. This CDR3 spans 16 amino acids. CDR1 MDHEN and CDR2 SYDVKM come from the germline V gene. CDR3 sequence (DNA): TGTGCCAGCAGTTTACATTATGCGGGAGTCACAGATACGCAGTATTTT. It yields the protein CASSLHYAGVTDTQYF.

The J gene is TRBJ2-7, the V gene TRBV5-4; 7 bases are shared with TRBD2. J gave up 0 bases and V 0 bases, and 0 bases lay outside the gene matches. The CDR3 extends over 14 amino acids. Germline loops: CDR1 SGHNT, CDR2 YYREEE (reference sequence). CDR3 DNA sequence: TGTGCCAGCAGCTTGGGCGGGAGCTCCTACGAGCAGTACTTC. This sequence encodes CASSLGGSSYEQYF.

CDR3 sequence: CASSLGYTGELFF. The CDR3 coding sequence is TGTGCCAGCAGTTTAGGCTACACCGGGGAGCTGTTTTTT. J is TRBJ2-2 and V is TRBV27; D not resolved. Germline V lookup: CDR1 MNHEY, CDR2 SMNVEV (reference sequence). The V and J ends lost 2 bases and 3 bases respectively, with 4 bases between them. The CDR3 sequence is 13 residues long.

V and J are TRBV28 and TRBJ1-6; the D gene is possibly TRBD1 (5 bases). This CDR3 is 13 amino acids long. Per the germline V gene, CDR1 is MDHEN and CDR2 is SYDVKM. V lost 6 bases to trimming and J lost 5 bases, with 8 bases between them. The CDR3 loop is CASRRTNNSPLHF. DNA for the CDR3: TGTGCCAGCAGGAGGACAAATAATTCACCCCTCCACTTT.

In DNA, the CDR3 is TGTGCCAGCAGCCCACTAGTTTACAATGAGCAGTTCTTC. Translation: CASSPLVYNEQFF. The chain joins TRBV6-6 to TRBJ2-1; TRBD2 is a possible D gene (5 bases). CDR3 size: 13 residues. Deletions cut 6 bases from V and 4 bases from J, with 10 bases between. CDR1 and CDR2 (germline): MNHNY, SVGAGI (reference sequence).

The V call is TRBV19, the J call TRBJ2-1; D is unresolved. V was shortened by 5 bases and J by 0 bases, with 5 bases between the two germline ends. This CDR3 is 13 amino acids long. The V gene's germline CDR1 is LNHDA and CDR2 SQIVND (reference sequence). CDR3 protein: CASSLSSYNEQFF. The CDR3 bases are TGTGCCAGTAGTTTAAGCTCCTACAATGAGCAGTTCTTC.

The V and J genes are TRBV7-3 and TRBJ2-5; 7 bases line up with TRBD2. V dropped 2 bases and J dropped 7; count of bases not matched to a gene: 4. The germline CDR1 and CDR2 sequences are SGHTA and FQGTGA. CDR3 length equals 13 residues. In DNA, the CDR3 is TGTGCCAGCAGCTTAGGGACTACGGGGACCCAGTACTTC. Amino acid sequence: CASSLGTTGTQYF.

The chain joins TRBV30 to TRBJ2-7; D unclear. This CDR3 spans 11 amino acids. Per the germline V gene, CDR1 is GTSNPN and CDR2 is SVGIG (reference sequence). V was clipped by 4 bases and J by 9 bases, with 13 bases between them. The CDR3 bases are TGTGCCTGGAATTCTGCGAATGGGCAGTACTTC. This gives the protein CAWNSANGQYF.

The rearrangement joins TRBV15 to TRBJ2-7, with D possibly called TRBD1 or TRBD2 (5 bases each). Germline CDR1 and CDR2: LNHNV and YYDKDF (reference sequence). V shed 9 bases and J shed 2 bases, with 23 bases lying between them. This CDR3 comprises 16 residues. The CDR3 DNA reads as TGTGCCACAAAGAGATTAGACAGCGGCCTGCCCTACGAGCAGTACTTC. It codes for CATKRLDSGLPYEQYF. The entire variable domain, with the rest obtained from reference TRBV15 and TRBJ2-7, is as follows: DAMVIQNPRYQVTQFGKPVTLSCSQTLNHNVMYWYQQKSSQAPKLLFHYYDKDFNNEADTPDNFQSRRPNTSFCFLDIRSPGLGDTAMYLCATKRLDSGLPYEQYFGPGTRLTVT.

This chain links TRBV4-1 with TRBJ2-5; tentatively, D is TRBD2 (7 bases). With 3 bases removed from V and 2 bases from J, the gap between germline ends came to 10 bases. The CDR3 totals 14 residues. The germline gives CDR1 MGHRA, CDR2 YSYEKL. CDR3 amino acids: CASSQGGQQETQYF. CDR3 sequence (DNA): TGCGCCAGCAGCCAGGGGGGGCAGCAAGAGACCCAGTACTTC.

The genes are TRBV15 and TRBJ2-2; D uncertain. The V and J ends lost 0 bases and 4 bases respectively, with 12 bases between them. Germline CDR1 reads LNHNV; CDR2 reads YYDKDF (reference sequence). The CDR3 has 16 residues. CDR3 sequence reads: CATSRDRKATTGELFF. The CDR3 bases are TGTGCCACCAGCAGAGATAGGAAGGCAACCACCGGGGAGCTGTTTTTT.

V usage is TRBV10-1 and J usage is TRBJ2-1; TRBD2 aligns across 9 bases. The germline gives CDR1 WNHNN, CDR2 SYGVQD (reference sequence). The CDR3 sequence is 16 residues long. J lost 8 bases, V lost 0 bases, and 8 bases had no gene match. The chain's CDR3 is CASSESAGGIRDEQFF. For the CDR3, the DNA is TGCGCCAGCAGTGAGTCGGCGGGAGGGATTAGGGATGAGCAGTTCTTC.

The chain couples TRBV5-5 to TRBJ2-7; 10 bases fit TRBD1. This CDR3 region has 15 residues. Germline V CDR1 and CDR2: SGHKS, YYEKEE (reference sequence). Trimming removed 3 bases from V and 2 bases from J; junction bases left unmatched: 5. CDR3 DNA: TGTGCCAGCAGCTCGGTCGGGACAGGGGCCTACGAGCAGTACTTC. The encoded protein is CASSSVGTGAYEQYF.

The chain combines TRBV6-1 with TRBJ2-1, with 8 bases that match TRBD1. This CDR3 contains 12 residues. V was clipped by 6 bases and J by 9 bases; unmatched bases: 4. CDR1 and CDR2 (germline): MNHNS, SASEGT. CDR3 nucleotides: TGTGCCAGCAGACCGACAGGGGTTGAGCAGTTCTTC. Translated: CASRPTGVEQFF.

This chain uses TRBV14 with TRBJ1-1; TRBD1 is a possible D gene (5 bases). The CDR3 contains 15 residues. Trimming stripped 0 bases from V and 4 bases from J, with 12 bases between. Germline V gene lookup returns CDR1 SGHDN and CDR2 FVKESK. CDR3 in DNA: TGTGCCAGCAGCCAAGATCAGGGTCGAGGCACTGAAGCTTTCTTT. This translates into CASSQDQGRGTEAFF.

This clone showed up just once. The chain combines TRBV6-1 with TRBJ1-5; D remains unclear. This CDR3 contains 15 residues. Trimming shortened V by 6 bases and J by 0 bases, and 12 bases separated the two germline ends. The germline gives CDR1 MNHNS, CDR2 SASEGT. DNA of the CDR3: TGTGCCAGCAGGGCCCGGGCAGATAGCAATCAGCCCCAGCATTTT. This sequence encodes CASRARADSNQPQHF.

This clone was seen just once. This chain links TRBV6-6 with TRBJ1-5; D uncertain. The ends were cut back, 4 bases at V and 4 bases at J, with 11 bases in the middle. Germline CDR1 MNHNY, CDR2 SVGAGI (reference sequence). The CDR3 consists of 14 residues. CDR3 nucleotide sequence: TGTGCCAGCAGTTCTCAGGTCTCAAATCAGCCCCAGCATTTT. It translates to CASSSQVSNQPQHF.

This chain uses TRBV28 with TRBJ2-5, with 13 bases that match TRBD2. The CDR3 runs 18 residues. Germline-derived CDR1 and CDR2 are MDHEN and SYDVKM. V trimming: 5 bases; J trimming: 3 bases; junction bases outside the gene matches: 12. The CDR3 sequence: CASSLPPPGLAGKETQYF. The CDR3 region has the DNA TGTGCCAGCAGTCTCCCCCCTCCGGGACTAGCGGGGAAAGAGACCCAGTACTTC.

J is TRBJ2-2 and V is TRBV4-1, with D unclear. The CDR3 loop spans 14 amino acids. Germline loops: CDR1 MGHRA, CDR2 YSYEKL. V dropped 1 base and J dropped 4 bases, with 7 bases sitting between them. CDR3 in DNA: TGCGCCAGCAGCCAAGTGGTTAGCACCGGGGAGCTGTTTTTT. Its translation is CASSQVVSTGELFF.

This clone was picked up one time. The V gene is TRBV27, the J gene TRBJ2-1, with 8 nucleotides matching TRBD1. Germline V gene sequence: CDR1 MNHEY, CDR2 SMNVEV (reference sequence). The CDR3 has 14 amino acids. With V trimmed by 8 bases and J by 6 bases, 9 bases remained unmatched. In DNA form, the CDR3 reads TGTGCCAGCCTCCGGGACAGGAATATCAATGAGCAGTTCTTC. Amino acids: CASLRDRNINEQFF.

The rearrangement uses TRBV10-3 and TRBJ2-1, with a possible D match to TRBD2 (6 bases). The germline gives CDR1 ENHRY, CDR2 SYGVKD. The V gene lost 6 bases and the J gene lost 7 bases, with 10 bases spanning the gap. This CDR3 has 12 residues. The DNA of the CDR3 is TGTGCCATCAGCCCGGAGGGGAATGAGCAGTTCTTC. Protein: CAISPEGNEQFF.

V is TRBV5-4 and J is TRBJ2-3; D may match TRBD1 or TRBD2 (5 bases each). Germline CDR1 reads SGHNT; CDR2 reads YYREEE (reference sequence). The V end lost 7 bases, the J end lost 2 bases, and 11 bases lay between the germline ends. The CDR3 length is 13 residues. The chain's CDR3 is CASHRGVTDTQYF. The CDR3 DNA reads as TGTGCCAGCCATAGGGGAGTCACAGATACGCAGTATTTT.

The chain is built from TRBV6-1 and TRBJ2-7, with TRBD1 as a possible D gene (6 bases). CDR1 is MNHNS and CDR2 is SASEGT in the germline V gene. V lost 4 bases, J lost 2 bases, and 9 bases lay in between. CDR3 length equals 13 residues. The CDR3 is CASSADSAYEQYF. CDR3 in DNA: TGTGCCAGCAGTGCGGACAGCGCCTACGAGCAGTACTTC.

This clone occurred once. V is TRBV7-8 and J is TRBJ2-5, with 7 bases matching TRBD1. The V gene end was trimmed by 4 bases and the J gene end by 3 bases; junction bases not matched to a gene: 2. The CDR3 is made up of 13 amino acids. Germline lookup yields CDR1 SGHVS and CDR2 FQNEAQ. The chain's CDR3 is CASSWDREETQYF. Here the CDR3 DNA reads TGTGCCAGCAGCTGGGACAGAGAAGAGACCCAGTACTTC.

The rearrangement links TRBV28 to TRBJ2-3; D is unclear. There are 13 residues in the CDR3. V dropped 4 bases and J dropped 2 bases, with 7 bases sitting between them. Germline assignment: CDR1 MDHEN and CDR2 SYDVKM. The CDR3 spells CASSSKVTDTQYF. The DNA of the CDR3 is TGTGCCAGCAGTTCGAAGGTCACAGATACGCAGTATTTT.

The genes are TRBV18 and TRBJ2-7; 7 bases are shared with TRBD2. Germline V gene lookup returns CDR1 KGHSH and CDR2 LQKENI. This CDR3 has 14 amino acids. With 1 base clipped from V and 4 bases from J, the junction kept 4 bases outside the gene matches. For the CDR3, the DNA is TGTGCCAGCTCACCACTAGGGACTACTTACGAGCAGTACTTC. Protein sequence: CASSPLGTTYEQYF.

J is TRBJ2-7 and V is TRBV4-2; 9 bases map to TRBD1. CDR1 is LGHNA and CDR2 is YNFKEQ in the germline V gene. Losses at the gene ends were 4 bases for V and 3 bases for J; bases not matched to a gene: 10. The CDR3 sequence is 16 residues long. DNA for the CDR3: TGTGCCAGCAGCCCAAACACCGGGACAGGGCACTACGAGCAGTACTTC. Translation gives CASSPNTGTGHYEQYF.

Here the CDR3 reads CASSFSPEAGPTDTQYF. CDR3 nucleotide sequence: TGTGCCAGCAGCTTCAGCCCCGAGGCGGGACCCACAGATACGCAGTATTTT. The rearrangement uses TRBV5-4 and TRBJ2-3, with D possibly TRBD2 on 6 matching bases. V lost 2 bases to trimming and J lost 2 bases, with 18 bases between them. The CDR3 covers 17 residues. Looked up from germline, CDR1 is SGHNT and CDR2 is YYREEE (reference sequence).